This TCR beta chain was found in a study of identical twins. V was pared by 11 bases and J by 7 bases, with 8 bases between. This CDR3 has 9 residues. TCRdb reprocessed the 5' RACE reads via MiXCR and lists one record per CDR3 protein. The table records approximately 230,000 distinct CDR3 sequences, 6.5% to 8% of them present only once. This same sample was also part of a study on T cells expressing NK-cell markers.

The chain combines TRBV23-1 with TRBJ1-2; unclear D gene. TRBV23-1 is labeled an ORF, and its function is uncertain. Sequencing was done on a sample of CD8+ T cells sorted from blood. The source is a woman aged 18-29 years in good health. CDR3 residues: CAARSGYTF. The CDR3 DNA is TGCGCCGCAAGGTCTGGCTACACCTTC.